The clone carrying this T cell receptor beta chain was observed a handful of times. Per the germline V gene, CDR1 is SGHRS and CDR2 is YFSETQ. The CDR3 is made up of 18 amino acids. V was cut by 3 bases and J by 5 bases, with 26 bases left in between. Every sample gave at least 5.5 micrograms of total RNA when it was extracted. This entry is derived from a study of blood T cells in healthy people across ages. Primed by a sample-barcoded 5' primer and a J-beta primer mix, a second PCR proceeded for 7 to 11 cycles. TCRdb redid the calling of the 5' RACE reads with MiXCR, one entry per CDR3 protein. The table records 800,000 to 1,300,000 distinct CDR3 sequences, around 27% of them present only once. The same specimen was also included in a second study, on T cells of mothers and their children.

The chain is built from TRBV5-1 and TRBJ1-2, with D possibly being TRBD1 (6 bases). What was sequenced was blood. The receptor was derived from a girl aged 2-15 years in good health. The CDR3 region is CASSSHLIDRPDGYGYTF. CDR3 nucleotide sequence: TGCGCCAGCAGCTCGCACTTAATCGACAGGCCGGACGGGTATGGCTACACCTTC.